The present T cell receptor beta chain was sequenced within a study of blood T cell repertoires in COVID-19 (dated by TCRdb to the early 2020s). General notes on the study: Samples covering the acute and convalescent phases of COVID-19 were provided by collaborators in the United States, Italy and Spain. The prospective study material was composed of cDNA or gDNA derived from T cells, B-cell-depleted T cells, or PBMCs. The dataset comprised deeply sampled blood TCRbeta repertoires from subjects exposed to, actively infected with, or recovered from COVID-19. The repertoires were released in a freely available public database meant as a resource for research on the immune response to SARS-CoV-2. The samples were drawn from two sources: the first 160 participants of the ongoing ImmuneRACE study, and 1,254 subjects contributed by 6 global collaborators. Sample metadata almost always included a de-identified subject ID, COVID-19 status, age in years and sex. HLA class I and class II types, where available, came from metadata supplied by the sample provider rather than from assay-based typing. General findings and caveats noted by the study authors: How much clinical and demographic metadata was included differed by source and by participant, and the metadata was provided uncurated.

The immunoSEQ Assay, a bias-controlled multiplex PCR, was used to amplify TCRbeta CDR3 regions from genomic DNA. In the authors' own workflow: Within the assay, amplification of reference gene primers was used to estimate how many nucleated cells each sample contained. To quantify the absolute abundance of each unique TCRbeta CDR3 rearrangement, sequence reads were collapsed and filtered. For each sample, productive Simpson clonality was calculated as the square root of Simpson's diversity index across productive rearrangements. Held by TCRdb, this immuneACCESS table contains in-frame sequences only and omits some clones. Under half of the omission traces to an unresolved V gene where checked; the cause of the rest is unknown. V, J and clone size reflect that table, while D and trimming were determined from the DNA. This sample comprises about 120,000 clones, over 65% of them detected only once. In total, the top ten clones hold roughly 4.3% of the sample.

V is trimmed back by 4 bases and J by 0 bases, and the junction contains 7 bases that no gene match accounts for. The CDR3 has 17 amino acids, counting the end cysteine and phenylalanine. The sequence is cut down to CDR3 DNA, 51 bases in frame from base 1. CDR1 and CDR2 are drawn from the germline V gene: SGHDN, FVKESK. Collaborating institutions collected whole blood in K2EDTA tubes following their own protocols. For TCRbeta analysis, collaborators shipped samples as frozen whole blood, isolated PBMCs, or DNA extracted from either of those sample types. Remarks on this clone: Its specific antigen is unknown. No base qualities exist here, and no much larger clone lies one base off it.

The V and J segments used are TRBV14 and TRBJ1-3; TRBD1 aligns with 9 central bases. Sequencing used peripheral blood. The receptor was derived from a woman in her seventies with acute or convalescent COVID-19. Read as DNA, the sequence is TGTGCCAGCAGCCTTCGGGACAGGGAGGCCTCTGGAAACACCATATATTTT. It translates to CASSLRDREASGNTIYF.